This T cell receptor (beta chain) was recorded in a study of naive CD8 T cells in extremely preterm neonates. Findings and limits, study-wide: iChao1 richness was lowest in preterm neonates, significantly versus all ages. Compared with older groups, preterm CDR3s were shorter, with fewer N additions and less trimming. Shared CDR3 nucleotide sequences: preterm over 2.5%, term 0.4% to 0.5%, children less than 0.035%, adults 0.01%.

With regard to this clone: Antigen: not known.

Sequencing used immunoSEQ multiplex PCR; TCRdb keeps in-frame clones, though not all of them. This sample has several thousand clones, with 95% to 98% found just once. Healthy nonsmoking adults and healthy children aged about 16-56 months donated peripheral blood. This CDR3 is built from 15 residues. The V gene's germline CDR1 is LGHNT and CDR2 FRNRAP. V was clipped by 5 bases and J by 2 bases; unmatched bases: 2. Sequenced: naive CD8+ T cells from blood. The sequence came from a human donor in good health. This rearrangement joins TRBV12-5 to TRBJ2-3; 12 nucleotides match TRBD2. The CDR3 region is CASGLAGGVTDTQYF. The CDR3 bases are TGTGCTAGTGGTCTAGCGGGAGGGGTCACAGATACGCAGTATTTT.